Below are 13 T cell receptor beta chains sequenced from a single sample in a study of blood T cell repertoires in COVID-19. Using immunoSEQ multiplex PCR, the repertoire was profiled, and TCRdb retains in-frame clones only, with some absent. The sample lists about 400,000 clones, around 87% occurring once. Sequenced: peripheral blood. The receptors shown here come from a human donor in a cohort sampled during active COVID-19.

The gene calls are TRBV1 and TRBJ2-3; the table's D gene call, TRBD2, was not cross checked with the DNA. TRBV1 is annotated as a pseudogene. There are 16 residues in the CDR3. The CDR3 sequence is CTSCPKTSGSPDTQYF. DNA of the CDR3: TGCACCAGCTGCCCCAAGACTAGCGGGAGTCCAGATACGCAGTATTTT.

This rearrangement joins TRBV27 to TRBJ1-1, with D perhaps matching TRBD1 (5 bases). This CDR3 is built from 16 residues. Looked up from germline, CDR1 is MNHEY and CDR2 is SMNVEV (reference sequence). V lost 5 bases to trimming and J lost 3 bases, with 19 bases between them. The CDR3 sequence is CASSPLGDGGDTEAFF. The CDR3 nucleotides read TGTGCCAGCAGTCCACTCGGGGATGGAGGGGACACTGAAGCTTTCTTT.

This CDR3 is CASSLVQGGSTEAFF. The CDR3 DNA is TGCGCCAGCAGCTTGGTACAGGGTGGGAGCACTGAAGCTTTCTTT. This chain uses TRBV5-1 with TRBJ1-1, with D tentatively TRBD1 (6 bases). This CDR3 comprises 15 residues. Trimming cost V 0 bases and J 4 bases, with 13 bases left between them. Germline V lookup: CDR1 SGHRS, CDR2 YFSETQ.

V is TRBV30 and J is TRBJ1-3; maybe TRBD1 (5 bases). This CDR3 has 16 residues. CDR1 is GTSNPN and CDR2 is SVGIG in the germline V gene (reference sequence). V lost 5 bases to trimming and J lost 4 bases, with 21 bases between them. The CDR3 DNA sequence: TGTGCCTGGGGGACCGAACAGGCCTACTTCGGAAACACCATATATTTT. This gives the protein CAWGTEQAYFGNTIYF. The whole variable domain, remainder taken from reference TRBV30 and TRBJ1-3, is SQTIHQWPATLVQPVGSPLSLECTVEGTSNPNLYWYRQAAGRGLQLLFYSVGIGQISSEVPQNLSASRPQDRQFILSSKKLLLSDSGFYLCAWGTEQAYFGNTIYFGEGSWLTVV.

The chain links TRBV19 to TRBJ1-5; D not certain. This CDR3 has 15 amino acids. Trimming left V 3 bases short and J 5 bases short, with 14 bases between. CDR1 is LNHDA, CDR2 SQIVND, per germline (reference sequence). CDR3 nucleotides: TGTGCCAGTAGTATTTGGCTGGCTGTGGATCAGCCCCAGCATTTT. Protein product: CASSIWLAVDQPQHF.

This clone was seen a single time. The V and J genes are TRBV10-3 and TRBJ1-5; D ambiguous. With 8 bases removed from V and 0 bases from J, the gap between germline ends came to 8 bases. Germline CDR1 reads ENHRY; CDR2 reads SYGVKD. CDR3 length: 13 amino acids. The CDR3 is CAIGQVSNQPQHF. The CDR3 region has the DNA TGTGCCATCGGGCAGGTTAGCAATCAGCCCCAGCATTTT.

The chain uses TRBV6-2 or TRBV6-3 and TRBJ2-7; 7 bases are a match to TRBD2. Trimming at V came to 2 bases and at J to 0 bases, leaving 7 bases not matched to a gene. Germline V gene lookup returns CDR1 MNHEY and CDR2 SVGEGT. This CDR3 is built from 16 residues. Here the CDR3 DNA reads TGTGCCAGCAGTTACACCCGCGGGGGTGTCTCCTACGAGCAGTACTTC. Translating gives CASSYTRGGVSYEQYF.

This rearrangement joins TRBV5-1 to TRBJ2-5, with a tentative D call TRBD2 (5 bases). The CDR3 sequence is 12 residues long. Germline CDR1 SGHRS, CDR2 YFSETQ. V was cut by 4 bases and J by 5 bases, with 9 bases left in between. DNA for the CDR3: TGCGCCAGCAGCCCCGGCGGGGAGACCCAGTACTTC. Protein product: CASSPGGETQYF.

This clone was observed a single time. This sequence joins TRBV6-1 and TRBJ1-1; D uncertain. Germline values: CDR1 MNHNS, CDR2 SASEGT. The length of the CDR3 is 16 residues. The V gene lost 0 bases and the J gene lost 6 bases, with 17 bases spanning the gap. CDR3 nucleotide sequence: TGTGCCAGCAGTGAAGCGCTGAGGGCTGGAACGGCTGAAGCTTTCTTT. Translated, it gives CASSEALRAGTAEAFF.

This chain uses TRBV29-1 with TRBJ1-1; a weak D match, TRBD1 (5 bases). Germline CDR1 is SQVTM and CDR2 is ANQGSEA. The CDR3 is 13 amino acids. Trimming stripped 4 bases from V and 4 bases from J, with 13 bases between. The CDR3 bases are TGCAGCGTTGTAGGACCAGGGCGCACTGAAGCTTTCTTT. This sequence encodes CSVVGPGRTEAFF.

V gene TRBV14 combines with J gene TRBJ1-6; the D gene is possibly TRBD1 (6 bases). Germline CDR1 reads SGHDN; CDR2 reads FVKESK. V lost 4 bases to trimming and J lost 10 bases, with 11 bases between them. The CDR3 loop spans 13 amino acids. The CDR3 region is CASSLQGFSPLHF. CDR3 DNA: TGTGCCAGCAGCCTACAGGGTTTCTCACCCCTCCACTTT.

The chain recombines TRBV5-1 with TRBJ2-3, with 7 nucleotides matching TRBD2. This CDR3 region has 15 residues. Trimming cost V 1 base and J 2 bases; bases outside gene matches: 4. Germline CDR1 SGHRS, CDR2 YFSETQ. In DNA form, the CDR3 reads TGCGCCAGCAGCTTGATGCTAGCGGCCACAGATACGCAGTATTTT. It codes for CASSLMLAATDTQYF.

The chain's CDR3 is CATSTRQGGPEAFF. The DNA of the CDR3 is TGTGCCACCTCGACCCGACAGGGAGGCCCTGAAGCTTTCTTT. The chain couples TRBV19 to TRBJ1-1, with 7 bases that match TRBD1. Germline CDR1 reads LNHDA; CDR2 reads SQIVND (reference sequence). The CDR3 totals 14 residues. Germline trimming cut 10 bases from V and 6 bases from J; bases unmatched to any gene: 14.